This T cell receptor beta chain is drawn from a study of shared clonotypes between healthy human individuals (TCRdb year 2020). Regarding the complete study: Three men and a couple of women, aged 18 to 49 years, made up the cohort. Blood TCR repertoires of four to six healthy adults were deeply sequenced to estimate repertoire size and the extent of clonotype sharing between individuals. Each donor's leukapheresis produced roughly between roughly 0.94 and 9.5 billion PBMCs. For each donor, three plates each were used for CD4 naive and CD4 memory, two plates were used for CD8 naive, and one plate was used for CD8 memory. Different laboratories and diverse techniques were used to prepare libraries and sequence TCR repertoires, to increase sequencing depth and limit assay-specific biases.

TCR CDR3 regions were amplified from genomic DNA by multiplex PCR using the deep immunoSEQ assay. Genomic DNA extracted from each cell subset was distributed evenly over all wells of several immunoSEQ 96-well plates, and each plate served as one replicate. For sorted subsets, around 200 ng genomic DNA, equal to 30,000 to 35,000 T cell genomes, was loaded into each replicate PCR. Purified libraries were quantified with a Qubit 3.0 fluorometer, sized on a Bioanalyzer 2100, and re-quantified with the KAPA Library Quantification kit. Each immunoSEQ 96-well plate was sequenced on its own single-read 150-cycle Illumina NextSeq 550 flow cell. On the study's bioinformatics: Because only junctional sequences without quality scores were contained in the immunoSEQ output, filtering matching that applied to full-length reads could not be performed. To assign V/J genes and CDR3, sequences were annotated against IMGT germline references using PyIR, a Python wrapper for IgBLAST v1.9. Any read was removed if the V/J assignment was weak (E-value above 1e-6), the CDR3 was missing, or the read contained stop codons, out-of-frame junctions, or ambiguous translated residues. V3J clonotypes were defined as sequences sharing an identical inferred V gene, J gene, and CDR3 amino acid sequence. The percentage overlap between two repertoires was calculated by dividing the number of shared unique clonotypes by the size of the smaller repertoire. Three approaches were used to assess repertoire richness: RTK rarefaction, the Chao1 estimator, and Recon v2.1 estimates of unobserved clonotypes. OLGA was used to compute generation probabilities for all TCRbeta clonotypes that the gDNA method yielded from several donors. Drawn from immuneACCESS, this table holds only the in-frame rearrangements with V and J called that TCRdb kept. Clones are partly lost; checked studies trace under half to an unresolved V gene and leave the rest unexplained. V, J and clone size reflect that table, while D and trimming were determined from the DNA. The sample yields 300,000 or so clones; around two thirds were counted once. The ten largest clones add up to approximately 10% of the sample.

Relative to germline, V is missing 4 bases and J is missing 4 bases, with 4 bases of the junction outside any gene match. From the cysteine through the phenylalanine, the CDR3 covers 15 amino acids. Just the 45-base CDR3 DNA is kept, in frame starting at base 1. CDR1 and CDR2, looked up from the germline V gene, are MRHNA and SNTAGT. This clone was detected only once. Its antigen has not been determined. The record has no base qualities; no much larger clone is one base away. Study-level results and caveats: Pairwise subsampling led to the expectation that sequencing depth would affect the degree of clonotype sharing among donors. Even with the large sequencing depth, rarefaction of the sorted-subset datasets indicated that sequencing was incomplete. The genetic and exposure-history diversity represented was limited by the small number of donors. Only blood was sampled, and tissue TCR repertoires likely differ from those in blood. Sharing across a few donors was observed for roughly 5.4% of naive CD4, less than 4% of naive CD8, 2% to 2.5% of memory CD4, and less than 0.45% of memory CD8 clonotypes. Compared with non-shared clonotypes, clonotypes shared by all four sorted-subset donors had higher generation probabilities. Estimated clonotype richness was generally larger for naive than for memory subsets.

Donors were healthy HIV-negative adults with no recently reported acute infections or vaccinations. All donors were Caucasian adults living in Nashville, Tennessee, USA. CD4+ T cells were enriched through magnetic negative selection, after which naive cells were positively selected on CD45RA and the remaining negative fraction served as the memory subset. Blood was collected by leukapheresis, and PBMCs were isolated by Ficoll-Histopaque density gradient centrifugation and then cryopreserved in liquid nitrogen vapor phase. Analytical flow cytometry was used to check the purity and quantity of each magnetically sorted T cell population. Each sorted fraction had its genomic DNA isolated and then quantified by UV absorbance on a Nanodrop 2000c.

The clonotype was recovered from a man aged 30-40 years in good health. The sample comprised memory CD4+ T cells sorted from blood. The cell subset or site label, as the study defines it: CD45RA-negative fraction. The rearrangement combines TRBV6-4 with TRBJ2-3; a stretch of 11 junction bases matches TRBD2. The base sequence is TGTGCCAGCAGTGTCCTAGCGGGAGGTTCAGATACGCAGTATTTT. The encoded protein is CASSVLAGGSDTQYF.